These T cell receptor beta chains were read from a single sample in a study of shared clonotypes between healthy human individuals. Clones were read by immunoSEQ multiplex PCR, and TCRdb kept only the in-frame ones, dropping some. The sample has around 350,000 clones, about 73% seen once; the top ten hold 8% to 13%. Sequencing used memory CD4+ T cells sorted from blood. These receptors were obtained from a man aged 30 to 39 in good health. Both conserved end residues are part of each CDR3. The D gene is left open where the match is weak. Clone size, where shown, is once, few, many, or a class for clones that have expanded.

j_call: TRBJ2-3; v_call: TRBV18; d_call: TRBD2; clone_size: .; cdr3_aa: CASSPPSGGLTDTQYF; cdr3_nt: TGTGCCAGCTCACCCCCTAGCGGCGGGTTGACAGATACGCAGTATTTT
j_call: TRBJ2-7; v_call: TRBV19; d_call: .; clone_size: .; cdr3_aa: CASKSHKNYEQYF; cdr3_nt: TGTGCCAGTAAAAGCCACAAAAACTACGAGCAGTACTTC
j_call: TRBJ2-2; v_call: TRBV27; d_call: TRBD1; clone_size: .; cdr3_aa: CASSNLGTGNTGELFF; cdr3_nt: TGTGCCAGCAGCAACCTCGGGACAGGGAACACCGGGGAGCTGTTTTTT
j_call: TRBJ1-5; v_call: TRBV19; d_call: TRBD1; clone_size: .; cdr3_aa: CASSIDREQGPHF; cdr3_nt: TGTGCCAGTAGTATAGATCGGGAACAGGGGCCGCATTTT
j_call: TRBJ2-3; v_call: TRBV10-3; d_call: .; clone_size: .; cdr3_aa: CALRAGQTLDTQYF; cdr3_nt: TGTGCCCTCAGAGCGGGCCAAACATTAGATACGCAGTATTTT
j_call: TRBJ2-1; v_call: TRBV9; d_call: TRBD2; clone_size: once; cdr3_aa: CASSVRGGSAEHEQFF; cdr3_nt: TGTGCCAGCAGCGTAAGGGGCGGGAGTGCTGAACATGAGCAGTTCTTC
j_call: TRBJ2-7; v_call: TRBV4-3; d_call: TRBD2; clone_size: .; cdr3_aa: CASSQAPGLGLGEQYF; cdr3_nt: TGCGCCAGCAGCCAAGCGCCGGGACTAGGGTTAGGTGAGCAGTACTTC
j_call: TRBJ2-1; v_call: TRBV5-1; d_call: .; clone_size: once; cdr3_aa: CASSAEPGTPNEQFF; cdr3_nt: TGCGCCAGCAGCGCAGAGCCCGGGACCCCCAATGAGCAGTTCTTC
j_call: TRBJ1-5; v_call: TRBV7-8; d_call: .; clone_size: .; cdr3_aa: CASSSPGGGNQPQHF; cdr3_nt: TGTGCCAGCAGCTCCCCGGGGGGGGGTAATCAGCCCCAGCATTTT
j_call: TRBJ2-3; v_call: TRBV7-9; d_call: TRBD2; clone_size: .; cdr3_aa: CASSSGLAATHTDTQYF; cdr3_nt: TGTGCCAGCAGCTCAGGACTAGCGGCAACACACACAGATACGCAGTATTTT
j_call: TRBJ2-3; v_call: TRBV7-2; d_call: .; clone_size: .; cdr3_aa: CASSLGPGVGTDTQYF; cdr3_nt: TGTGCCAGCAGCTTAGGACCAGGGGTTGGCACAGATACGCAGTATTTT
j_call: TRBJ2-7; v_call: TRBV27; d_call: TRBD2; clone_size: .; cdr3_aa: CASSFLTFGLAGEEQYF; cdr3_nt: TGTGCCAGCAGTTTTTTGACTTTTGGACTAGCGGGAGAAGAGCAGTACTTC
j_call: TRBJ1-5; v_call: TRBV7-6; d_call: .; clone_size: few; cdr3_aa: CASSLGGANQPQHF; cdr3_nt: TGTGCCAGCAGCTTAGGGGGGGCTAATCAGCCCCAGCATTTT
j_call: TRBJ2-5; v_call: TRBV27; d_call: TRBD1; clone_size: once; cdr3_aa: CASSYDRGQETQYF; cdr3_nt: TGTGCCAGCAGTTACGACAGGGGCCAAGAGACCCAGTACTTC
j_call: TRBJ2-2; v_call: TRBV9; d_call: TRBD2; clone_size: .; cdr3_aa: CASSEALAGARAGELFF; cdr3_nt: TGTGCCAGCAGCGAGGCCCTAGCGGGGGCCCGCGCCGGGGAGCTGTTTTTT
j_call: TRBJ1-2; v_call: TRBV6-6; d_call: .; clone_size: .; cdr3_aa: CASNNRGAGKVYGYTF; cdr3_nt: TGTGCCAGTAATAACCGTGGAGCAGGGAAAGTCTATGGCTACACCTTC
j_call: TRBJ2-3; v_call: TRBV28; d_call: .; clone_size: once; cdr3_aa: CASSSIGRATDTQYF; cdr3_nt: TGTGCCAGCAGTTCTATAGGTAGAGCCACAGATACGCAGTATTTT
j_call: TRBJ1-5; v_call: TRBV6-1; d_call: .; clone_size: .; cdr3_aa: CASRWSTGPQHF; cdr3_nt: TGTGCCAGCAGGTGGAGCACCGGGCCCCAGCATTTT
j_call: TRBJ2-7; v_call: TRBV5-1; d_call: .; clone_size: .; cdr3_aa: CASSPTGGGYEQYF; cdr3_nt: TGCGCCAGCAGCCCAACGGGGGGCGGGTACGAGCAGTACTTC
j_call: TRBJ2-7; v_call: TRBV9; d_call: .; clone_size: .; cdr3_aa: CASSATDQGWEQYF; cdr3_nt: TGTGCCAGCAGCGCCACAGATCAGGGGTGGGAGCAGTACTTC
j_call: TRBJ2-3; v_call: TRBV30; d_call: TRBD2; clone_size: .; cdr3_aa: CAWTRGGGLDTQYF; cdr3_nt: TGTGCCTGGACTCGCGGGGGGGGGCTAGATACGCAGTATTTT
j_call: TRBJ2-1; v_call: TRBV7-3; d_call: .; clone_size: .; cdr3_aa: CASSLDFSEQFF; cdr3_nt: TGTGCCAGCAGCTTAGATTTCAGTGAGCAGTTCTTC
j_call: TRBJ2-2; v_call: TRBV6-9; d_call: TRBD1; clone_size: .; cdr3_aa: CASSYPKRTGGFNPGELFF; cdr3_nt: TGTGCCAGCAGTTATCCCAAACGGACAGGGGGCTTTAATCCCGGGGAGCTGTTTTTT
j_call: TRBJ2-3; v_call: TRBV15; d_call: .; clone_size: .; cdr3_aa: CATSRDGASTDTQYF; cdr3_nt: TGTGCCACCAGCAGGGACGGGGCTAGCACAGATACGCAGTATTTT
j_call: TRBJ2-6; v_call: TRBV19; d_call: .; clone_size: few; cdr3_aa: CASSFRAGANVLTF; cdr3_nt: TGTGCCAGTAGTTTCAGGGCCGGGGCCAACGTCCTGACTTTC
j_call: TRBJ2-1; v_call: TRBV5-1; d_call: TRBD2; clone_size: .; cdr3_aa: CASRTSGRNNEQFF; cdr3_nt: TGCGCCAGCAGGACTAGCGGGAGGAACAATGAGCAGTTCTTC
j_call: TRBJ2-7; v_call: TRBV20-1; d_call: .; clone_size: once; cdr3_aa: CSARDGYEQYF; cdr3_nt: TGCAGTGCAAGGGACGGCTACGAGCAGTACTTC
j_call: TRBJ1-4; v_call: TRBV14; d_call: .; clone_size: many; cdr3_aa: CASSLGSRVEFLGPFYEKLFF; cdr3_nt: TGTGCCAGCAGCCTAGGGAGCCGGGTCGAGTTCCTGGGGCCCTTCTACGAAAAACTGTTTTTT
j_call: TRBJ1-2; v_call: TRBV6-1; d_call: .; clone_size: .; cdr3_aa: CATQPSYYGYTF; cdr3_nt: TGTGCCACACAACCGTCTTACTATGGCTACACCTTC
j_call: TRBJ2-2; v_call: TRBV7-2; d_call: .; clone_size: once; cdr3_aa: CASSLGGTGELFF; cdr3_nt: TGTGCCAGCAGCTTAGGAGGCACCGGGGAGCTGTTTTTT
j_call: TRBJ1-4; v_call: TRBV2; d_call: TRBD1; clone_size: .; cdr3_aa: CASSPQGALFF; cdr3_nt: TGTGCCAGCAGTCCTCAGGGGGCACTGTTTTTT
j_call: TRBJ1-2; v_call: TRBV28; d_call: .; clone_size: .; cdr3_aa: CASRGQLTNYGYTF; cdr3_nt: TGTGCCAGCAGAGGACAGCTGACTAACTATGGCTACACCTTC
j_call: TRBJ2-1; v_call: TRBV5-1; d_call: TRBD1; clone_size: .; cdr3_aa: CASSPEAGGVEQFF; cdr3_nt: TGCGCCAGCAGCCCGGAGGCAGGGGGCGTTGAGCAGTTCTTC
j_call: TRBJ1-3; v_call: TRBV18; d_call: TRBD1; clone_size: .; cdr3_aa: CASSQGQGASGNTIYF; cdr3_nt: TGTGCCAGCTCACAGGGACAGGGGGCCTCTGGAAACACCATATATTTT
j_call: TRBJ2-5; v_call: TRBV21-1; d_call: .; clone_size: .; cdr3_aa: CASSKGRESGRQETQYF; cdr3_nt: TGTGCCAGCAGCAAAGGGCGCGAAAGCGGACGGCAAGAGACCCAGTACTTC
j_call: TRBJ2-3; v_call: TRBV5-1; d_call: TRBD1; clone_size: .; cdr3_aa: CASSPRDRGLDYTQYF; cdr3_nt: TGCGCCAGCAGCCCCCGGGACAGGGGGCTGGATTATACGCAGTATTTT
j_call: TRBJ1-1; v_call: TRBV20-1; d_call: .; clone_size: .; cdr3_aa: CSADDPTEAFF; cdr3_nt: TGCAGTGCTGACGACCCCACTGAAGCTTTCTTT
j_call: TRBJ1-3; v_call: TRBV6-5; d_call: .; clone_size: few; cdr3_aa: CASSSLLIHSGNTIYF; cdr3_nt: TGTGCCAGCAGTTCCTTATTGATCCACTCTGGAAACACCATATATTTT
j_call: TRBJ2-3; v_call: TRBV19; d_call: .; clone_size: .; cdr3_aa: CASSGVRGTDTQYF; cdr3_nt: TGTGCCAGTTCCGGGGTCAGGGGCACAGATACGCAGTATTTT
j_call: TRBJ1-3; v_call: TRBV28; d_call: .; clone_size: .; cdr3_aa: CASYEGSSGNTIYF; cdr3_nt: TGTGCCAGCTACGAGGGTTCCTCTGGAAACACCATATATTTT
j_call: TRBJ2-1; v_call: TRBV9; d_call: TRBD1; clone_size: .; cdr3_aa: CASSVGGTGTNEQFF; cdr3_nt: TGTGCCAGCAGCGTAGGGGGGACAGGGACCAATGAGCAGTTCTTC
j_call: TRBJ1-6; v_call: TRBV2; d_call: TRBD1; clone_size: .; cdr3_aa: CASHNRQGANSPLHF; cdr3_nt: TGTGCCAGCCACAATCGACAGGGGGCCAATTCACCCCTCCACTTT
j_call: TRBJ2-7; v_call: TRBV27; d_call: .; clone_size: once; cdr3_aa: CASSFDRSYEQYF; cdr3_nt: TGTGCCAGCAGTTTCGACAGGTCCTACGAGCAGTACTTC
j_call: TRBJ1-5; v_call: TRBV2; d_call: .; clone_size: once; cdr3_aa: CASSDRMGNQPQHF; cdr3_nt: TGTGCCAGCAGTGACCGCATGGGCAATCAGCCCCAGCATTTT
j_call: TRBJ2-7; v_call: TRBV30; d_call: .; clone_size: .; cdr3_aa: CAWGLAYEQYF; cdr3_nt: TGTGCCTGGGGGCTAGCCTACGAGCAGTACTTC
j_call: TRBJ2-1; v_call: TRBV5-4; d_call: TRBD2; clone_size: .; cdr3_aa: CASSRGSSGSYNEQFF; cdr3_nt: TGTGCCAGCAGCCGGGGGAGTAGCGGGAGTTACAATGAGCAGTTCTTC
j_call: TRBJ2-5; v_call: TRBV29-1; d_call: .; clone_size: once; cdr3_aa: CSVWGSGETQYF; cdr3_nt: TGCAGCGTTTGGGGCTCGGGAGAGACCCAGTACTTC
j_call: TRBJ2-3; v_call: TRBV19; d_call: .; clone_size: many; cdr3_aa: CASRPAGTDTQYF; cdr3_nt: TGTGCCAGTCGTCCCGCCGGAACAGATACGCAGTATTTT
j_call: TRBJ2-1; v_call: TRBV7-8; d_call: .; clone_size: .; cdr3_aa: CASSLGEPYNEQFF; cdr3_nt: TGTGCCAGCAGCCTCGGGGAACCCTACAATGAGCAGTTCTTC
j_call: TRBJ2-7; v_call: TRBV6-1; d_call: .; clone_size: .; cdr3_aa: CAAKDGSSYEQYF; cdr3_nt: TGTGCCGCCAAGGACGGAAGCTCCTACGAGCAGTACTTC
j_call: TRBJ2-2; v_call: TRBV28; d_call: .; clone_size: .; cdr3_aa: CASSLYVGSGTGELFF; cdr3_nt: TGTGCCAGCAGTTTATATGTGGGCTCGGGCACCGGGGAGCTGTTTTTT
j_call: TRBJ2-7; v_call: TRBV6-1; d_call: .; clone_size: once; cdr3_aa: CASSSDRAYEQYF; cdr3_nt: TGTGCCAGCAGTTCTGACAGAGCCTACGAGCAGTACTTC
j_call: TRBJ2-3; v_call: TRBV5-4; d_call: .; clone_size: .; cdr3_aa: CASSWPQGTDTQYF; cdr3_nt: TGTGCCAGCAGCTGGCCACAGGGCACAGATACGCAGTATTTT
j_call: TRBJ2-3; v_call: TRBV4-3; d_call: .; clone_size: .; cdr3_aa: CASSQVGRTSTDTQYF; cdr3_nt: TGCGCCAGCAGCCAAGTTGGTAGGACGTCCACAGATACGCAGTATTTT
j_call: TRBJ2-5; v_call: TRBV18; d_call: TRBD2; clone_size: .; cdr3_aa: CASSPGLAAPGETQYF; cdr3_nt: TGTGCCAGCTCACCAGGGCTAGCGGCGCCGGGAGAGACCCAGTACTTC